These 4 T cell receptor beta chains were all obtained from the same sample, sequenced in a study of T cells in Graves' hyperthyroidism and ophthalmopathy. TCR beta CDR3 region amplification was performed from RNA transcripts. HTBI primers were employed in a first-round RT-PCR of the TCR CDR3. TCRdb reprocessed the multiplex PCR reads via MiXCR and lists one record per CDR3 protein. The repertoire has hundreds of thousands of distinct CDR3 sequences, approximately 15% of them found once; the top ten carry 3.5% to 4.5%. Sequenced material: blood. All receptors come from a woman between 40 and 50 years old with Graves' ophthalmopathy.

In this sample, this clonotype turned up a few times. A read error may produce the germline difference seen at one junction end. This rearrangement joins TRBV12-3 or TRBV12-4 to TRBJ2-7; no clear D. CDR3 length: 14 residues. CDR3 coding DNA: TGTGCCAGCAGTTCGGGTGGAAGCTCCTACGGGCAGTACTTC. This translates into CASSSGGSSYGQYF.

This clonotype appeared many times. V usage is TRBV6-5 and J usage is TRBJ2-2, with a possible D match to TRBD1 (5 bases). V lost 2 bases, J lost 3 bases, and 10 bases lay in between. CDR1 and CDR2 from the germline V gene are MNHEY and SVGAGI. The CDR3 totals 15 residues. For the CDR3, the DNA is TGTGCCAGCAGTTACAGGGGTGACGACACCGGGGAGCTGTTTTTT. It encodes CASSYRGDDTGELFF.

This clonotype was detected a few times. DNA of the CDR3: TGCAGCGGGAGGAAGACAGGGCCCCCCTACGAGCAGTACTTC. It yields the protein CSGRKTGPPYEQYF. J is TRBJ2-7 and V is TRBV29-1, with 7 bases matching TRBD1. Germline values: CDR1 SQVTM, CDR2 ANQGSEA. V lost 7 bases to trimming and J lost 2 bases; unmatched junction nucleotides: 11. This CDR3 is 14 amino acids long.

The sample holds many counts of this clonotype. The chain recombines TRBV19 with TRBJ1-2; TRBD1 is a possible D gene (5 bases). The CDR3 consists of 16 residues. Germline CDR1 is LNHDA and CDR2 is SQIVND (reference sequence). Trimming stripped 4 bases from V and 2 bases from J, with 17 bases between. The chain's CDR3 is CASSRRSGTVNYGYTF. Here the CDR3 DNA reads TGTGCCAGTAGTAGGAGGTCGGGGACGGTGAACTATGGCTACACCTTC.